Each of the 4 T cell receptor beta chains below was sequenced from the same sample in a study of blood T cell repertoires in COVID-19. Profiling relied on immunoSEQ multiplex PCR, and the TCRdb table lists in-frame clones only, not all of them. The sample consists of about 270,000 clones, approximately 83% of them appearing once. Material: peripheral blood. Receptors were obtained from a woman between 65 and 79 years old with acute or convalescent COVID-19.

On this clone: One end of the junction fails to match germline, which may point to a read error. The rearrangement uses TRBV15 and TRBJ2-5; maybe TRBD2 (7 bases). Germline V gives CDR1 LNHNV, CDR2 YYDKDF (reference sequence). The CDR3 spans 14 residues. The CDR3: CAASLGGDQETQYF. The CDR3, as DNA: TGTGCCGCCAGCTTAGGGGGGGATCAAGAGACCCAGTACTTC.

The rearrangement links TRBV10-3 to TRBJ1-2; TRBD1 might be the D (5 bases). The CDR3 length is 11 residues. The germline gives CDR1 ENHRY, CDR2 SYGVKD. V was cut by 5 bases and J by 7 bases, with 8 bases left in between. The CDR3 protein is CAISNDSGYTF. The CDR3 nucleotides read TGTGCCATCAGTAATGACAGTGGCTACACCTTC.

The chain carries TRBV25-1 and TRBJ2-3; D is undetermined. Per the germline V gene, CDR1 is MGHDK and CDR2 is SYGVNS. Trimming removed 5 bases at V and 2 bases at J, with 14 bases between. This CDR3 is built from 15 residues. In DNA form, the CDR3 reads TGTGCCAGCAGTTCTTACGGCGGCTACACAGATACGCAGTATTTT. Its protein product is CASSSYGGYTDTQYF. Complete variable domain (other parts from reference TRBV25-1 and TRBJ2-3): EADIYQTPRYLVIGTGKKITLECSQTMGHDKMYWYQQDPGMELHLIHYSYGVNSTEKGDLSSESTVSRIRTEHFPLTLESARPSHTSQYLCASSSYGGYTDTQYFGPGTRLTVL.

The chain links TRBV7-2 to TRBJ2-3; 7 bases fit TRBD2. This CDR3 has 19 amino acids. The V gene end was trimmed by 1 base and the J gene end by 0 bases; junction bases not matched to a gene: 13. Germline V CDR1 and CDR2: SGHTA, FQGNSA. DNA for the CDR3: TGTGCCAGCAGCTTAGTACCAGTTCTACTGCGGGGGAGCACAGATACGCAGTATTTT. Its protein product is CASSLVPVLLRGSTDTQYF.